What follows describes a single T cell receptor beta chain. As yet, its antigen is unknown. This entry is derived from a study of cytomegalovirus exposure and HLA in healthy donors. Study-level information: From donors who were HLA-typed, an early data release held 70 million to 90 million unique TCRs.

Study-level results: Productive status was seen about 87% or about 30% of the time for most TCR beta V segments in an earlier analysis.

Use of 60 Vbeta and 13 Jbeta primers characterized the PCR. Profiled with immunoSEQ multiplex PCR; TCRdb holds only in-frame clones, not every one. The sample yields more than 110,000 clones, roughly 80% seen once. The germline V gene has CDR1 MNHEY and CDR2 SVGAGI. The CDR3 has 16 amino acids. V shed 2 bases and J shed 3 bases, with 16 bases lying between them. This rearrangement joins TRBV6-5 to TRBJ1-2, with a weak D call TRBD1 (5 bases). Sequencing was performed on PBMCs. This sequence originates from a woman aged 45-59 years in good health and CMV-seropositive. The CDR3: CASSYHIATDYYGYTF. CDR3 coding DNA: TGTGCCAGCAGTTACCATATCGCGACAGACTACTATGGCTACACCTTC.